Below are 28 T cell receptor beta chains sequenced from a single sample in a study of shared clonotypes between healthy human individuals. Clones were sequenced by immunoSEQ multiplex PCR, and TCRdb holds only the in-frame ones, with some missing. The table has over 2 million clones, 85% to 95% seen once; the top ten hold more than 0.1%. The sample taken for sequencing was naive CD4+ T cells sorted from blood. Noted subset: CD45RA+ positively selected. These receptor sequences come from a young man in good health.

The J gene is TRBJ2-2, the V gene TRBV6-5; D call uncertain. Germline CDR1 MNHEY, CDR2 SVGAGI. V lost 2 bases and J 8 bases, leaving 9 bases between the germline ends. The CDR3 spans 13 residues. The CDR3 loop reads CASSYSGRGELFF. DNA of the CDR3: TGTGCCAGCAGTTACAGTGGGCGAGGGGAGCTGTTTTTT.

Comments on this clone: Other DNA variants within this sample encode the same CDR3. The chain carries TRBV30 and TRBJ1-4; D is perhaps TRBD1 (5 bases). The CDR3 has 15 residues. Germline CDR1 GTSNPN, CDR2 SVGIG (reference sequence). The germline V and J ends were trimmed by 0 bases and 7 bases, with 15 bases remaining between them. The CDR3 nucleotides read TGTGCCTGGAGTGTACGCCGAGGGGTTGGTGAAAAACTGTTTTTT. It codes for CAWSVRRGVGEKLFF.

Only a few counts were recorded for this clone. This sequence joins TRBV5-5 and TRBJ1-1; D perhaps matches TRBD1 (6 bases). V dropped 0 bases and J dropped 0 bases, with 15 bases sitting between them. The CDR3 contains 17 residues. Germline V CDR1 and CDR2: SGHKS, YYEKEE (reference sequence). CDR3 sequence: CASSLDLGRGLNTEAFF. CDR3 nucleotides: TGTGCCAGCAGCTTGGATTTGGGCAGGGGCTTGAACACTGAAGCTTTCTTT. The entire variable domain, with the rest obtained from reference TRBV5-5 and TRBJ1-1, is as follows: DAGVTQSPTHLIKTRGQQVTLRCSPISGHKSVSWYQQVLGQGPQFIFQYYEKEERGRGNFPDRFSARQFPNYSSELNVNALLLGDSALYLCASSLDLGRGLNTEAFFGQGTRLTVV.

The gene calls are TRBV6-5 and TRBJ2-4; D remains unclear. This CDR3 spans 14 amino acids. Trimming stripped 7 bases from V and 0 bases from J, with 10 bases between. CDR1 and CDR2 from the germline V gene are MNHEY and SVGAGI. CDR3 sequence reads: CASKASLAKNIQYF. The CDR3 DNA reads as TGTGCCAGCAAAGCTTCACTAGCCAAAAACATTCAGTACTTC.

The chain combines TRBV9 with TRBJ1-1, with 8 bases fitting TRBD1. V lost 8 bases, J lost 1 base, and 10 bases stayed unmatched. The CDR3 spans 15 residues. Germline CDR1 and CDR2: SGDLS and YYNGEE. CDR3 nucleotides: TGTGCCAGTCTCCCCGGACAGGGCCCGAACACTGAAGCTTTCTTT. Residues: CASLPGQGPNTEAFF.

The J gene is TRBJ1-1, the V gene TRBV7-9; D gene ambiguous. Trimming removed 11 bases at V and 3 bases at J, with 10 bases between. This CDR3 comprises 11 residues. Looked up from germline, CDR1 is SEHNR and CDR2 is FQNEAQ (reference sequence). CDR3 residues: CAAILDTEAFF. Written as DNA, the CDR3 is TGTGCCGCGATTCTGGACACTGAAGCTTTCTTT.

This chain uses TRBV5-8 with TRBJ2-5; D unclear. This CDR3 comprises 16 residues. V was clipped by 0 bases and J by 4 bases, with 16 bases between them. Germline V gene lookup returns CDR1 SGHTS and CDR2 YDEGEE. CDR3 sequence (DNA): TGTGCCAGCAGCTTGGTATCTCCTAAGCAAGGAGAGACCCAGTACTTC. It codes for CASSLVSPKQGETQYF.

Turning to this clone: The same CDR3 arises from other DNA sequences in this sample as well. V usage is TRBV9 and J usage is TRBJ2-1; D gene unclear. Trimming removed 0 bases from V and 3 bases from J, with 7 bases in between. The CDR3 runs 14 residues. CDR1 is SGDLS, CDR2 YYNGEE, per germline. CDR3: CASSVVGGYNEQFF. The CDR3 region has the DNA TGTGCCAGCAGCGTAGTGGGCGGCTACAATGAGCAGTTCTTC.

As regards this clone: The junction and the germline gene differ at one end; a read error may be behind it. The V gene is TRBV20-1, the J gene TRBJ2-5; tentatively, D is TRBD1 or TRBD2 (5 bases each). Germline CDR1 and CDR2: DFQATT and SNEGSKA (reference sequence). This CDR3 is built from 11 residues. The CDR3 DNA follows: TGCAGTGCTATAGTGGGGGAGAGCCAGTACTTC. Translating gives CSAIVGESQYF.

This rearrangement joins TRBV5-4 to TRBJ1-3; D call uncertain. Trimming removed 2 bases at V and 3 bases at J, with 3 bases between. Germline V CDR1 and CDR2: SGHNT, YYREEE (reference sequence). The CDR3 has 12 amino acids. Here the CDR3 DNA reads TGTGCCAGCAGCTTAGGTGGAAACACCATATATTTT. Its protein product is CASSLGGNTIYF.

The chain links TRBV6-5 to TRBJ1-4; D not resolved. The CDR3 consists of 13 residues. V lost 2 bases and J 7 bases, leaving 8 bases between the germline ends. Germline V lookup: CDR1 MNHEY, CDR2 SVGAGI. CDR3 residues: CASSYAKGEKLFF. The DNA of the CDR3 is TGTGCCAGCAGTTACGCCAAGGGTGAAAAACTGTTTTTT.

The chain is built from TRBV10-2 and TRBJ1-2, with a possible D match to TRBD1 (6 bases). The CDR3 contains 16 residues. V shed 2 bases and J shed 4 bases, with 17 bases lying between them. From germline, CDR1 is WSHSY and CDR2 SAAADI. The CDR3 coding sequence is TGCGCCAGCAGTGAGAGGGGGGCCACCTCCTCCTATGGCTACACCTTC. It specifies CASSERGATSSYGYTF.

The chain is built from TRBV20-1 and TRBJ2-1; 9 nucleotides agree with TRBD2. This CDR3 spans 11 amino acids. The germline V gene encodes CDR1 DFQATT and CDR2 SNEGSKA (reference sequence). The CDR3 reads CTVLAGVEQFF. CDR3 coding DNA: TGCACGGTGTTAGCGGGAGTGGAGCAGTTCTTC.

The chain carries TRBV6-5 and TRBJ2-7; TRBD1 matches 9 bases. Germline V gives CDR1 MNHEY, CDR2 SVGAGI. V lost 5 bases, J lost 6 bases, and 5 bases stayed unmatched. The CDR3 runs 13 residues. The CDR3, as DNA: TGTGCCAGCAGTCGGGACAGGGCAAGCGAGCAGTACTTC. Its translation: CASSRDRASEQYF.

Concerning this clone itself: The sample contains more than one DNA sequence encoding this CDR3. The chain couples TRBV7-9 to TRBJ1-5; 9 nucleotides align to TRBD1. J was trimmed by 7 bases and V by 1 base; bases with no gene match: 2. The CDR3 is 14 amino acids. Germline assignment: CDR1 SEHNR and CDR2 FQNEAQ (reference sequence). CDR3 sequence (DNA): TGTGCCAGCAGCTTAGGACAGGGGGAACAGCCCCAGCATTTT. It yields the protein CASSLGQGEQPQHF.

The genes are TRBV5-6 and TRBJ2-1, with a weak D call TRBD1 (6 bases). The CDR3 length is 16 residues. The germline V and J ends were trimmed by 0 bases and 2 bases, with 12 bases remaining between them. Germline CDR1 and CDR2: SGHDT and YYEEEE. The DNA for the CDR3 is TGTGCCAGCAGCTTGGTTGTGGGGGCTACCTACAATGAGCAGTTCTTC. The encoded protein is CASSLVVGATYNEQFF.

This chain links TRBV6-5 with TRBJ1-3; D gene uncertain. V was cut by 0 bases and J by 0 bases, with 9 bases left in between. The CDR3 contains 16 residues. The V gene's germline CDR1 is MNHEY and CDR2 SVGAGI. CDR3 DNA: TGTGCCAGCAGTTACTCTTCGGGAAACTCTGGAAACACCATATATTTT. Its protein is CASSYSSGNSGNTIYF.

This clone was counted a single time. The J gene is TRBJ1-2, the V gene TRBV9; 10 bases fit TRBD1. V was pared by 0 bases and J by 7 bases, with 6 bases of the junction left unmatched. Germline CDR1 is SGDLS and CDR2 is YYNGEE. The CDR3 covers 15 residues. CDR3 DNA: TGTGCCAGCAGCGTAGATGACAGGGGGCTTTTTGGCTACACCTTC. This sequence encodes CASSVDDRGLFGYTF.

This sequence joins TRBV5-4 and TRBJ1-4, with 7 bases fitting TRBD1. Germline CDR1 SGHNT, CDR2 YYREEE (reference sequence). V shed 3 bases and J 8 bases; nucleotides not matched to a gene: 7. The CDR3 consists of 14 residues. The CDR3 spells CASSWGQGVEKLFF. CDR3 DNA sequence: TGTGCCAGCAGCTGGGGGCAGGGGGTAGAAAAACTGTTTTTT.

This clone showed up just a few times. The gene calls are TRBV18 and TRBJ2-3; 7 bases match TRBD1. CDR3 length equals 16 residues. Trimming took 2 bases from V and 2 from J; bases not matched to a gene: 7. CDR1 and CDR2 (germline): KGHSH, LQKENI. This CDR3 reads CASSPKPGQITDTQYF. DNA of the CDR3: TGTGCCAGCTCACCAAAACCGGGACAGATCACAGATACGCAGTATTTT.

The rearrangement uses TRBV30 and TRBJ2-7; no firm D call. Germline V gene sequence: CDR1 GTSNPN, CDR2 SVGIG (reference sequence). The V and J ends lost 3 bases and 3 bases respectively, with 12 bases between them. The CDR3 covers 13 residues. Written as DNA, the CDR3 is TGTGCCTGGAGCCCGGGTCAACACTACGAGCAGTACTTC. This gives the protein CAWSPGQHYEQYF.

The J gene is TRBJ1-1, the V gene TRBV18; 8 nucleotides line up with TRBD1. The CDR3 sequence is 15 residues long. Germline-derived CDR1 and CDR2 are KGHSH and LQKENI. V gave up 2 bases and J gave up 10 bases; unmatched junction bases: 12. The CDR3 protein is CASSPGQGAHLGAFF. DNA of the CDR3: TGTGCCAGCTCACCAGGGCAGGGGGCGCACCTTGGAGCTTTCTTT.

The chain combines TRBV2 with TRBJ2-7; D possibly corresponds to TRBD2 (6 bases). Germline assignment: CDR1 SNHLY and CDR2 FYNNEI. V was trimmed by 7 bases and J by 5 bases, leaving 15 bases between them. This CDR3 is 13 amino acids long. DNA of the CDR3: TGTGCCAGCAAGAGGTCAGGAGGGGACGAGCAGTACTTC. Encoded protein: CASKRSGGDEQYF.

The chain joins TRBV7-9 to TRBJ2-6; no definite D call. The CDR3 sequence is 16 residues long. The ends were cut back, 5 bases at V and 2 bases at J, with 13 bases in the middle. CDR1 is SEHNR, CDR2 FQNEAQ, per germline (reference sequence). CDR3 in amino acids: CASSRRYLTGANVLTF. The CDR3 bases are TGTGCCAGCAGCAGAAGATACCTGACTGGGGCCAACGTCCTGACTTTC.

The rearrangement links TRBV2 to TRBJ2-7; the match to TRBD1 covers 7 bases. The CDR3 length is 12 residues. Unmatched junction bases numbered 5, after V lost 6 bases and J lost 6 bases. CDR1 is SNHLY and CDR2 is FYNNEI in the germline V gene. This CDR3 reads CASRDRTLEQYF. The CDR3 DNA reads as TGTGCCAGCAGGGACAGGACCCTCGAGCAGTACTTC.

V and J are TRBV5-1 and TRBJ2-2; 8 positions match TRBD2. V lost 2 bases to trimming and J lost 4 bases; unmatched junction nucleotides: 10. Germline V gene sequence: CDR1 SGHRS, CDR2 YFSETQ. CDR3 size: 17 residues. For the CDR3, the DNA is TGCGCCAGCAGCTTAGGGGGACTAGAAAAGGGCACCGGGGAGCTGTTTTTT. Amino acid sequence: CASSLGGLEKGTGELFF.

The J gene is TRBJ1-4, the V gene TRBV10-3; 8 bases line up with TRBD1. Unmatched junction bases numbered 15, after V lost 11 bases and J lost 7 bases. Germline CDR1 ENHRY, CDR2 SYGVKD. The CDR3 is 15 residues long. The CDR3 sequence is CASRQGQVVGEKLFF. CDR3 DNA: TGTGCCTCCAGACAGGGGCAAGTCGTAGGTGAAAAACTGTTTTTT.

For this clone: Germline and junction disagree at one end, which may indicate a read error. This chain uses TRBV18 with TRBJ2-4; D ambiguous. CDR1 KGHSH and CDR2 LQKENI come from the germline V gene. This CDR3 comprises 13 residues. Written as DNA, the CDR3 is TGTGCCAGCTCCCCTAACTTGATGGCCGATAACCGATTC. Its translation is CASSPNLMADNRF.